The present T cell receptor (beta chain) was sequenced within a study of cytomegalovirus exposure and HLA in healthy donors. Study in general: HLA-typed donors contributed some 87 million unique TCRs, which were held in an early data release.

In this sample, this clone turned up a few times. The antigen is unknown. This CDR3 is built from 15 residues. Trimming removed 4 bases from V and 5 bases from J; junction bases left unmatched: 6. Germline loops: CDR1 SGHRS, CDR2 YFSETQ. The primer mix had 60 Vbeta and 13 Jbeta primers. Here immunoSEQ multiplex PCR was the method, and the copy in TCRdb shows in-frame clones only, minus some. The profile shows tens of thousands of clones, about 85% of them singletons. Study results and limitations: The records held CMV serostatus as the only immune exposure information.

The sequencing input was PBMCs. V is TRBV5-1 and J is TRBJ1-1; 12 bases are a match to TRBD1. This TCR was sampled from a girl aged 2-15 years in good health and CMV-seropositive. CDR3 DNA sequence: TGCGCCAGCAGCCGGGGACAGGGGGCGAGTACTGAAGCTTTCTTT. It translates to CASSRGQGASTEAFF.